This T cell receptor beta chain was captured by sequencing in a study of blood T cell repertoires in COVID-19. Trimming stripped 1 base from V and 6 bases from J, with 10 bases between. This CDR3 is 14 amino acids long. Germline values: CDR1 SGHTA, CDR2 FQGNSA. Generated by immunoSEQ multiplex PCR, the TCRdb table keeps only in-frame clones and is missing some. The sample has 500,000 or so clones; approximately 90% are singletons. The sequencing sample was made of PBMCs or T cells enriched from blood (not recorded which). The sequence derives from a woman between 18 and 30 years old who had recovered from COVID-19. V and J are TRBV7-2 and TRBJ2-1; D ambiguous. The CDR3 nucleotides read TGTGCCAGCAGCTTAGGTCCCACCAGCAATGAGCAGTTCTTC. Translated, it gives CASSLGPTSNEQFF.